The rows below give T cell receptor beta chains drawn from one sample of a study of T cells in Graves' hyperthyroidism and ophthalmopathy. TCRdb reprocessed the multiplex PCR reads via MiXCR and lists one record per CDR3 protein. Among almost 600,000 distinct CDR3 sequences listed, roughly 50% were seen once. Material for sequencing was peripheral blood or thyroid tissue (not recorded which). All receptors derive from a woman between 18 and 30 years old with Graves' hyperthyroidism. Each CDR3 is given with its conserved first and last residue. Each record gives: J gene, D gene, V gene, clone size, CDR3 protein, CDR3 DNA. The D gene is left open where the match is weak. Clone size is given for some rows only: seen once, a few or many times, or a class if the clone is expanded.

j_call: TRBJ1-2
d_call: -
v_call: TRBV9
clone_size: -
cdr3_aa: CASSVAGGQGRSGYTF
cdr3_nt: TGTGCCAGCAGCGTAGCGGGGGGGCAGGGTCGCTCTGGCTACACCTTC

j_call: TRBJ1-1
d_call: -
v_call: TRBV20-1
clone_size: -
cdr3_aa: CSHKSGAFF
cdr3_nt: TGCAGTCACAAGTCTGGAGCTTTCTTT

j_call: TRBJ1-1
d_call: -
v_call: TRBV12-3/TRBV12-4
clone_size: many
cdr3_aa: CASRGLVPEAFF
cdr3_nt: TGTGCCAGCAGGGGCTTGGTCCCTGAAGCTTTCTTT

j_call: TRBJ1-2
d_call: -
v_call: TRBV29-1
clone_size: -
cdr3_aa: CSSPGGRYGYTF
cdr3_nt: TGCAGCTCACCGGGGGGACGCTATGGCTACACCTTC

j_call: TRBJ1-5
d_call: -
v_call: TRBV10-3
clone_size: -
cdr3_aa: CAIGDPGVGQPQHF
cdr3_nt: TGCGCCATCGGTGACCCAGGGGTCGGACAGCCCCAGCATTTT

j_call: TRBJ2-3
d_call: -
v_call: TRBV7-8
clone_size: many
cdr3_aa: CASSSLGSADTQYF
cdr3_nt: TGTGCCAGCAGCTCCCTAGGTTCGGCAGATACGCAGTATTTT

j_call: TRBJ1-6
d_call: -
v_call: TRBV2
clone_size: many
cdr3_aa: CASSGRGDDSPLHF
cdr3_nt: TGTGCCAGCAGTGGAAGAGGGGATGATTCACCCCTCCACTTT

j_call: TRBJ1-1
d_call: -
v_call: TRBV18
clone_size: few
cdr3_aa: CASSPRGGEGAFF
cdr3_nt: TGTGCCAGCTCACCGCGGGGAGGGGAGGGTGCTTTCTTT

j_call: TRBJ1-1
d_call: -
v_call: TRBV7-2
clone_size: many
cdr3_aa: CASSSRGMNTEAFF
cdr3_nt: TGTGCCAGCAGCTCCAGGGGTATGAACACTGAAGCTTTCTTT

j_call: TRBJ1-1
d_call: -
v_call: TRBV2
clone_size: many
cdr3_aa: CASRVVLDTEAFF
cdr3_nt: TGTGCCAGCAGAGTGGTCTTGGACACTGAAGCTTTCTTT

j_call: TRBJ1-2
d_call: TRBD1
v_call: TRBV7-9
clone_size: many
cdr3_aa: CASSYQGADGYTF
cdr3_nt: TGTGCCAGCAGTTACCAGGGGGCTGATGGCTACACCTTC

j_call: TRBJ1-6
d_call: -
v_call: TRBV7-2
clone_size: -
cdr3_aa: CASSLAAAGMESPLHF
cdr3_nt: TGTGCCAGCAGCCTAGCGGCGGCAGGGATGGAATCACCCCTCCACTTT

j_call: TRBJ2-7
d_call: TRBD1
v_call: TRBV29-1
clone_size: -
cdr3_aa: CSVESRTGSYEQYF
cdr3_nt: TGCAGCGTTGAGAGTCGGACAGGGTCCTACGAGCAGTACTTC

j_call: TRBJ2-2
d_call: TRBD2
v_call: TRBV6-2/TRBV6-3
clone_size: few
cdr3_aa: CASKTSGTGELFF
cdr3_nt: TGTGCCAGCAAGACTAGCGGCACCGGGGAGCTGTTTTTT

j_call: TRBJ1-5
d_call: -
v_call: TRBV7-6
clone_size: -
cdr3_aa: CASSYLTSGKYSNQPQHF
cdr3_nt: TGTGCCAGCAGCTACCTGACTAGCGGGAAGTATAGCAATCAGCCCCAGCATTTT

j_call: TRBJ1-2
d_call: TRBD1
v_call: TRBV7-9
clone_size: -
cdr3_aa: CASTQDRVYGYTF
cdr3_nt: TGTGCCAGCACCCAGGACAGGGTCTATGGCTACACCTTC

j_call: TRBJ2-7
d_call: -
v_call: TRBV7-9
clone_size: few
cdr3_aa: CASSYLRGDEEQYF
cdr3_nt: TGTGCCAGCAGCTATCTTCGCGGGGACGAGGAGCAGTACTTC

j_call: TRBJ2-5
d_call: TRBD2
v_call: TRBV24-1
clone_size: many
cdr3_aa: CATSDRASGILETQYF
cdr3_nt: TGTGCCACCAGTGATCGGGCTAGCGGGATACTAGAGACCCAGTACTTC

j_call: TRBJ2-7
d_call: TRBD1
v_call: TRBV20-1
clone_size: -
cdr3_aa: CSTQDRGHEYEQYF
cdr3_nt: TGCAGTACGCAGGACAGGGGGCATGAATACGAGCAGTACTTC

j_call: TRBJ2-7
d_call: TRBD2
v_call: TRBV20-1
clone_size: many
cdr3_aa: CSANRLAGGIGEQYF
cdr3_nt: TGCAGTGCTAACCGACTAGCGGGAGGGATAGGCGAGCAGTACTTC

j_call: TRBJ1-6
d_call: -
v_call: TRBV25-1
clone_size: -
cdr3_aa: CASSERDTGDNSPLHF
cdr3_nt: TGTGCCAGCAGTGAGCGGGACACCGGGGATAATTCACCCCTCCACTTT

j_call: TRBJ1-3
d_call: TRBD1
v_call: TRBV29-1
clone_size: -
cdr3_aa: CSVDLDRGPDYGYTIYF
cdr3_nt: TGCAGCGTCGACTTGGACAGGGGGCCGGACTATGGCTACACCATATATTTT

j_call: TRBJ2-2
d_call: TRBD1
v_call: TRBV4-2
clone_size: -
cdr3_aa: CASSHRDRNTGELFF
cdr3_nt: TGTGCCAGCAGCCACAGGGACAGAAACACCGGGGAGCTGTTTTTT

j_call: TRBJ2-5
d_call: -
v_call: TRBV9
clone_size: many
cdr3_aa: CASSVDMVLETQYF
cdr3_nt: TGTGCCAGCAGCGTAGATATGGTATTAGAGACCCAGTACTTC

j_call: TRBJ2-7
d_call: -
v_call: TRBV7-8
clone_size: many
cdr3_aa: CASSWARGPRREQYF
cdr3_nt: TGTGCCAGCAGCTGGGCGAGGGGCCCGCGGCGGGAGCAGTACTTC

j_call: TRBJ2-2
d_call: TRBD2
v_call: TRBV10-3
clone_size: -
cdr3_aa: CATISESEHGIAGELFF
cdr3_nt: TGTGCCACTATTAGCGAGAGTGAACACGGCATAGCGGGGGAGCTGTTTTTC

j_call: TRBJ1-4
d_call: -
v_call: TRBV2
clone_size: many
cdr3_aa: CASSEKLSHEKLFF
cdr3_nt: TGTGCCAGCAGTGAAAAGCTATCCCATGAAAAACTGTTTTTT

j_call: TRBJ1-1
d_call: TRBD1
v_call: TRBV20-1
clone_size: -
cdr3_aa: CSARNKNRGAFF
cdr3_nt: TGCAGTGCTAGGAACAAGAACAGGGGAGCTTTCTTT

j_call: TRBJ2-7
d_call: TRBD1
v_call: TRBV2
clone_size: -
cdr3_aa: CASSQGQASYEQYF
cdr3_nt: TGTGCCAGCAGTCAGGGACAGGCGTCCTACGAGCAGTACTTC

j_call: TRBJ1-1
d_call: -
v_call: TRBV7-2
clone_size: many
cdr3_aa: CASSFTFFRGNTEAFF
cdr3_nt: TGTGCCAGCAGCTTTACTTTCTTCCGGGGGAACACTGAAGCTTTCTTT

j_call: TRBJ1-5
d_call: TRBD1
v_call: TRBV29-1
clone_size: once
cdr3_aa: CSVGPWTGGWNEHF
cdr3_nt: TGCAGCGTTGGGCCATGGACAGGGGGCTGGAATGAGCATTTT

j_call: TRBJ1-2
d_call: -
v_call: TRBV24-1
clone_size: many
cdr3_aa: CATSVDSYGYTF
cdr3_nt: TGTGCCACCAGTGTGGACAGCTATGGCTACACCTTC